This T cell receptor beta chain was documented in a study of T cells in Graves' hyperthyroidism and ophthalmopathy. Ophthalmopathy in the patients scored at least 3 on Clinical Activity Score and at least 4 on NOSPECS grade, lasting under 3 months. Fresh peripheral blood, 10 ml, was the source of the PBMCs. Researchers amplified the TCR beta CDR3 regions from RNA transcripts. With the HTBI primer set, the TCR CDR3 went through a first round of RT-PCR. TCRdb analysed the multiplex PCR reads with MiXCR anew, one entry per CDR3 protein. In the table there are almost 500,000 distinct CDR3 sequences, around a fifth of which are singletons. Germline V lookup: CDR1 SNHLY, CDR2 FYNNEI. The length of the CDR3 is 15 residues. V trimming: 3 bases; J trimming: 3 bases; junction bases outside the gene matches: 7. This clonotype occurred many times.

The chain has TRBV2 and TRBJ2-5, with 7 positions matching TRBD2. The sequencing input was blood. The sequence was obtained from a woman in her 70s with Graves' ophthalmopathy. This chain's CDR3 is CASSEWGGGKETQYF. The CDR3 nucleotides are TGTGCCAGCAGTGAGTGGGGGGGAGGTAAAGAGACCCAGTACTTC.